The source of this TCR beta chain is a study of post-analysis software for immune sequencing data. The study, taken as a whole, reports: Higher frequency in patients than in controls was seen for a handful of TRBV segments, with TRBV5-6, TRBV5-1 and TRBV20-1 among them.

This clonotype was counted ten times or more. No antigen is known for it. Sequencing libraries made from TCR beta cDNA carried unique molecular identifiers. Approximately 500,000 cDNA molecules were recovered from an input of roughly 0.85 to 10 million T cells. TCRdb processed the PCR reads anew with MiXCR; each CDR3 protein has one entry. The sample consists of about 200,000 distinct CDR3 sequences, around 29% of them appearing once. The CDR3 covers 15 residues. The germline V gene has CDR1 MNHNY and CDR2 SVGAGI (reference sequence). V lost 8 bases, J lost 4 bases, and 10 bases stayed unmatched. The receptor was isolated from a girl aged 2 to 17 with multiple sclerosis. The V and J genes are TRBV6-6 and TRBJ2-4; 8 bases line up with TRBD2. The source material was blood. The CDR3 bases are TGTGCCAGCCAAAACCGGGGGGGCCATAAAAACATTCAGTACTTC. Its protein product is CASQNRGGHKNIQYF.